These 21 T cell receptor beta chains share one sample of origin, sequenced in a study of cytomegalovirus exposure and HLA in healthy donors. In the PCR, 60 Vbeta and 13 Jbeta primers were used. This table comes from immunoSEQ multiplex PCR, and its TCRdb copy is limited to in-frame clones, with some not included. Of about 170,000 clones detected, approximately 77% appear once; the ten largest clones hold about 1.5%. Sequenced sample: PBMCs. The receptors stem from a male donor in good health and CMV-seronegative.

The V and J genes are TRBV5-1 and TRBJ2-5, with TRBD2 identical over 10 bases. The CDR3 is made up of 15 amino acids. V trimming: 1 base; J trimming: 5 bases; junction bases outside the gene matches: 5. Germline V gene data show CDR1 as SGHRS and CDR2 as YFSETQ. CDR3 residues: CASSLISSGGETQYF. CDR3 nucleotide sequence: TGCGCCAGCAGCTTGATCTCTAGCGGGGGTGAGACCCAGTACTTC.

V gene TRBV7-9 combines with J gene TRBJ1-1; no definite D call. V lost 2 bases and J lost 6, with 10 bases in between. The CDR3 length is 13 residues. Looked up from germline, CDR1 is SEHNR and CDR2 is FQNEAQ (reference sequence). CDR3 bases: TGTGCCAGCAGCTTATCTCCGTCAGCTGAAGCTTTCTTT. Translation gives CASSLSPSAEAFF.

The rearrangement links TRBV5-1 to TRBJ1-4; D gene uncertain. V was shortened by 1 base and J by 0 bases, with 13 bases between the two germline ends. Germline V gene data show CDR1 as SGHRS and CDR2 as YFSETQ. The CDR3 spans 17 residues. CDR3 region: CASSLRPSIATNEKLFF. In DNA, the CDR3 is TGCGCCAGCAGCTTGCGTCCCAGTATTGCAACTAATGAAAAACTGTTTTTT.

The chain couples TRBV19 to TRBJ2-1; TRBD2 matches 12 bases. The CDR3 sequence is 15 residues long. The germline gives CDR1 LNHDA, CDR2 SQIVND (reference sequence). V was clipped by 7 bases and J by 8 bases; unmatched bases: 9. CDR3 region: CASKLAGGMRDEQFF. The CDR3 region has the DNA TGTGCCAGTAAGCTAGCGGGAGGGATGCGCGATGAGCAGTTCTTC.

The CDR3 region has the DNA TGTGCCAGCAGCGCTCAGGAGACCCCGAGCGGCAATGAGCAGTTCTTC. Residues: CASSAQETPSGNEQFF. The V gene is TRBV9, the J gene TRBJ2-1; tentatively, D is TRBD2 (5 bases). CDR3 length: 16 amino acids. CDR1 and CDR2 (germline): SGDLS, YYNGEE. Trimming took off 3 bases at V and 6 bases at J, with 19 bases between the two ends.

The chain couples TRBV5-4 to TRBJ2-2; TRBD2 aligns across 11 bases. The ends lost 4 bases at V and 3 bases at J; junction bases unmatched: 8. The germline CDR1 and CDR2 sequences are SGHNT and YYREEE (reference sequence). CDR3 size: 17 residues. CDR3 bases: TGTGCCAGCAGCCGAAGCAAACTAGCGGGGGACACCGGGGAGCTGTTTTTT. Translation: CASSRSKLAGDTGELFF.

The rearrangement uses TRBV6-5 and TRBJ2-1; 7 bases agree with TRBD1. Germline CDR1 MNHEY, CDR2 SVGAGI. V shed 2 bases and J 7 bases; nucleotides not matched to a gene: 8. The CDR3 extends over 15 amino acids. In nucleotides, the CDR3 is TGTGCCAGCAGTTACCAAGAGGGGGCGGAGAATGAGCAGTTCTTC. Residues: CASSYQEGAENEQFF.

This chain joins TRBV4-2 and TRBJ1-1; tentatively, D is TRBD1 (5 bases). The germline V gene has CDR1 LGHNA and CDR2 YNFKEQ. The CDR3 consists of 15 residues. Between the trimmed V and J ends, which lost 0 bases and 0 bases, there was a span of 8 bases. CDR3 protein: CASSQDLQVNTEAFF. In DNA form, the CDR3 reads TGTGCCAGCAGCCAAGACTTACAGGTGAACACTGAAGCTTTCTTT.

V and J are TRBV10-3 and TRBJ1-2; D gene unclear. Germline V gene lookup returns CDR1 ENHRY and CDR2 SYGVKD. The ends were cut back, 0 bases at V and 0 bases at J, with 11 bases in the middle. The CDR3 consists of 16 residues. The CDR3 nucleotides are TGTGCCATCAGTGAGTCTGGACTGAGCCCTAACTATGGCTACACCTTC. Its protein product is CAISESGLSPNYGYTF.

This chain links TRBV6-5 with TRBJ2-7, with no clear D. V lost 2 bases, J lost 2 bases, and 10 bases lay in between. Germline CDR1 is MNHEY and CDR2 is SVGAGI. The CDR3 extends over 14 amino acids. The CDR3 region is CASSYVRGAYEQYF. Here the CDR3 DNA reads TGTGCCAGCAGTTACGTTCGTGGAGCCTACGAGCAGTACTTC.

In this sample, this clone turned up a few times. The same CDR3 also results from other DNA sequences found in this sample. This sequence joins TRBV5-1 and TRBJ1-2, with D possibly being TRBD1 (6 bases). The germline CDR1 and CDR2 sequences are SGHRS and YFSETQ. The CDR3 covers 13 residues. Trimming removed 4 bases at V and 6 bases at J, with 13 bases between. DNA of the CDR3: TGCGCCAGCAGCCTGGGGGCTCCGGATGGCTACACCTTC. Translation: CASSLGAPDGYTF.

The J gene is TRBJ2-3, the V gene TRBV19, with 7 bases matching TRBD1. This CDR3 is built from 16 residues. Germline CDR1 LNHDA, CDR2 SQIVND (reference sequence). Trimming at V came to 7 bases and at J to 6 bases, leaving 16 bases not matched to a gene. The CDR3 coding sequence is TGTGCCAGTAAGGGCCCGGACAGGACCTTCTTCGATACGCAGTATTTT. Translating gives CASKGPDRTFFDTQYF.

The CDR3 DNA sequence: TGTGCCAGCAGCTTTTCGGCGGGAGGTTATGAGCAGTTCTTC. It yields the protein CASSFSAGGYEQFF. The gene calls are TRBV5-6 and TRBJ2-1; 8 nucleotides line up with TRBD2. After removal of 2 bases from V and 8 bases from J, the junction contained 6 bases not matched to a gene. Germline V gene lookup returns CDR1 SGHDT and CDR2 YYEEEE. The CDR3 contains 14 residues.

A single count supports this clone. The chain joins TRBV5-6 to TRBJ2-2, with D perhaps TRBD2 (5 bases). The germline CDR1 and CDR2 sequences are SGHDT and YYEEEE. V dropped 0 bases and J dropped 5 bases, with 17 bases sitting between them. The CDR3 length is 17 residues. The CDR3 DNA reads TGTGCCAGCAGCTTGGCGGGCATGGCGGGTCTAACCGGGGAGCTGTTTTTT. Translated: CASSLAGMAGLTGELFF.

The chain joins TRBV10-3 to TRBJ2-7, with D maybe TRBD1 (7 bases). Germline CDR1 and CDR2: ENHRY and SYGVKD. V lost 2 bases to trimming and J lost 0 bases, with 20 bases between them. CDR3 length: 18 amino acids. The CDR3 here is CAISEGGWGQKNSYEQYF. The CDR3 DNA sequence: TGTGCCATCAGTGAGGGAGGGTGGGGACAGAAAAACTCCTACGAGCAGTACTTC.

This chain connects TRBV2 to TRBJ1-2, with TRBD1 as a possible D gene (6 bases). There are 14 residues in the CDR3. The V gene lost 7 bases and the J gene lost 0 bases, with 12 bases spanning the gap. Germline V gene lookup returns CDR1 SNHLY and CDR2 FYNNEI. The CDR3: CASKQGPANYGYTF. As DNA, the CDR3 is TGTGCCAGCAAGCAGGGGCCGGCTAACTATGGCTACACCTTC.

Note on this clone: Its ends do not fully match the called genes, so a read error is possible. Additional DNA sequences in this sample encode the identical CDR3. The chain couples TRBV7-2 to TRBJ2-3, with D perhaps matching TRBD2 (5 bases). The CDR3 length is 13 residues. CDR1 is SGHTA, CDR2 FQGNSA, per germline. CDR3: CASGSGSTDTQYF. The CDR3 coding sequence is TGTGCCAGCGGAAGCGGTAGCACGGATACGCAGTATTTT.

The table lists this clone with a few counts. The CDR3 loop is CASSPQGVAGNTIYF. CDR3 nucleotide sequence: TGTGCCAGCAGTCCCCAGGGGGTTGCTGGAAACACCATATATTTT. This sequence joins TRBV6-6 and TRBJ1-3; 7 nucleotides match TRBD1. The CDR3 loop spans 15 amino acids. The V gene end was trimmed by 5 bases and the J gene end by 2 bases; junction bases not matched to a gene: 6. Germline V CDR1 and CDR2: MNHNY, SVGAGI (reference sequence).

The V and J genes are TRBV4-2 and TRBJ1-1, with 8 positions matching TRBD1. From germline, CDR1 is LGHNA and CDR2 YNFKEQ. The length of the CDR3 is 15 residues. Germline trimming cut 4 bases from V and 5 bases from J; bases unmatched to any gene: 9. CDR3 DNA sequence: TGTGCCAGCAGCCTAGGACAGGGACGGTATACTGAAGCTTTCTTT. Translating it yields CASSLGQGRYTEAFF.

The rearrangement links TRBV23-1 to TRBJ2-1, with TRBD1 matching 8 bases. TRBV23-1 is labeled an ORF, and its function is uncertain. This CDR3 has 13 residues. Trimming at V came to 6 bases and at J to 5 bases, leaving 3 bases not matched to a gene. The CDR3 bases are TGCGCCAGCAGCCAGGGGGCCGACAATGAGCAGTTCTTC. Translation gives CASSQGADNEQFF.

V gene TRBV5-4 combines with J gene TRBJ1-1; D gene ambiguous. The CDR3 length is 14 residues. V dropped 0 bases and J dropped 4 bases, with 10 bases sitting between them. Germline CDR1 SGHNT, CDR2 YYREEE (reference sequence). The CDR3 spells CASSLGHSPTEAFF. As DNA, the CDR3 is TGTGCCAGCAGCTTGGGACATAGTCCCACTGAAGCTTTCTTT.